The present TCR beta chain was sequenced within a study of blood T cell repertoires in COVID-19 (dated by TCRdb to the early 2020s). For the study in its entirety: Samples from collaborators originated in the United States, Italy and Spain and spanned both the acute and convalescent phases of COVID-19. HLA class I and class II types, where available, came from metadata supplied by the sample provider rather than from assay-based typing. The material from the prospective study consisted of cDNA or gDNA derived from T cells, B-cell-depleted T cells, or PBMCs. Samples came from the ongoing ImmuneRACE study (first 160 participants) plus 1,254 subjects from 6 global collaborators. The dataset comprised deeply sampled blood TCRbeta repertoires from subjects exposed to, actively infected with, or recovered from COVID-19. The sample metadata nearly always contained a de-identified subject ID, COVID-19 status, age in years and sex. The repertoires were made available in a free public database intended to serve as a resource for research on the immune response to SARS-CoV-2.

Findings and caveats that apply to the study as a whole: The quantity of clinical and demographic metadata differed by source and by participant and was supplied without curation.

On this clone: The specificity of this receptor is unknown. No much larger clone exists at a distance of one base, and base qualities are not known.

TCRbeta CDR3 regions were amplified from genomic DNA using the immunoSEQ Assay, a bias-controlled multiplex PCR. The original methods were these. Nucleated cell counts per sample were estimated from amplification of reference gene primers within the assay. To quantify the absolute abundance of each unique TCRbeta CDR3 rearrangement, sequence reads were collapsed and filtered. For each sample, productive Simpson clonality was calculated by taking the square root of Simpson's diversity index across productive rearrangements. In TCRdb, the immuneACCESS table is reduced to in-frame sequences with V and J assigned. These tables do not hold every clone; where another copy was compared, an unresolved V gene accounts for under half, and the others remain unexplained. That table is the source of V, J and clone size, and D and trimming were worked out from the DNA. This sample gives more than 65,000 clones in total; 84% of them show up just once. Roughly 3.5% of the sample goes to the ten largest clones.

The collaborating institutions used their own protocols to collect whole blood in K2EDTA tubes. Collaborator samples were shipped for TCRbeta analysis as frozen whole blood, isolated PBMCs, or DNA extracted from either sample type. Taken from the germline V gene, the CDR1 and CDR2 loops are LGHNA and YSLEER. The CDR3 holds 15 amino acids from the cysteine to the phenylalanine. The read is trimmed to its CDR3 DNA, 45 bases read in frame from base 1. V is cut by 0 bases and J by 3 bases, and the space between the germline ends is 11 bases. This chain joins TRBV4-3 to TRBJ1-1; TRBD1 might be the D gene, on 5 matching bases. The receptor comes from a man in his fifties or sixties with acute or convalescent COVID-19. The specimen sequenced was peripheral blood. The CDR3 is CASSQDRVRYTEAFF. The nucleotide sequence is TGCGCCAGCAGCCAAGACAGGGTGAGGTACACTGAAGCTTTCTTT.